Each of the 10 T cell receptor beta chains below was sequenced from the same sample in a study of CD8+ T cells in alopecia areata. Sequencing relied on a cDNA template that was reverse transcribed from extracted RNA. This table comes from immunoSEQ multiplex PCR, and its TCRdb copy is limited to in-frame clones, with some not included. Counted here are 150,000 to 200,000 clones, 50% to 70% occurring once; the ten biggest clones make up 14% to 15%. The material sequenced was CD4+ T cells sorted from blood, taken at week 0. These receptors all come from a human donor with alopecia areata.

The CDR3 loop reads CASSLSSGGIVAKNIQYF. CDR3 bases: TGTGCCAGCAGCTTAAGTTCAGGGGGTATAGTGGCCAAAAACATTCAGTACTTC. The V gene is TRBV7-9, the J gene TRBJ2-4, with 7 bases matching TRBD1. Germline assignment: CDR1 SEHNR and CDR2 FQNEAQ (reference sequence). This CDR3 is 18 amino acids long. V lost 2 bases and J lost 1; bases outside the gene matches: 11.

This clone was picked up a small number of times. The genes are TRBV29-1 and TRBJ1-2; 9 bases map to TRBD1. This CDR3 region has 13 residues. The V gene end was trimmed by 6 bases and the J gene end by 4 bases; junction bases not matched to a gene: 6. CDR1 and CDR2 from the germline V gene are SQVTM and ANQGSEA. CDR3: CSVRDREPYGYTF. For the CDR3, the DNA is TGCAGCGTCAGGGACAGGGAGCCCTATGGCTACACCTTC.

The chain is built from TRBV27 and TRBJ1-2; TRBD1 matches 7 bases. V lost 3 bases to trimming and J lost 5 bases; unmatched junction nucleotides: 12. The CDR3 spans 16 residues. CDR1 MNHEY and CDR2 SMNVEV come from the germline V gene (reference sequence). As DNA, the CDR3 is TGTGCCAGCAGTTTCACGGGACAGAGTAGAAGATATGGCTACACCTTC. This translates into CASSFTGQSRRYGYTF.

V is TRBV10-3 and J is TRBJ2-7; TRBD2 matches at 11 bases. V trimming: 5 bases; J trimming: 9 bases; junction bases outside the gene matches: 6. The CDR3 is made up of 13 amino acids. CDR1 is ENHRY and CDR2 is SYGVKD in the germline V gene. CDR3 loop: CAISLAGGPAQYF. The CDR3 DNA reads TGTGCCATCAGTTTAGCGGGGGGGCCGGCGCAGTACTTC.

The chain's CDR3 is CASSFLNYEQYF. The CDR3 region has the DNA TGTGCCAGCAGCTTCCTGAATTACGAGCAGTACTTC. The chain carries TRBV5-6 and TRBJ2-7; D gene unclear. Germline lookup yields CDR1 SGHDT and CDR2 YYEEEE. Trimming cost V 2 bases and J 4 bases, with 7 bases left between them. This CDR3 has 12 amino acids.

The genes are TRBV30 and TRBJ2-3, with D perhaps given as TRBD1 or TRBD2 (5 bases each). Germline V gives CDR1 GTSNPN, CDR2 SVGIG (reference sequence). CDR3 size: 18 residues. The V and J ends lost 4 bases and 0 bases respectively, with 23 bases between them. CDR3 in DNA: TGTGCCTGGATCCCATGGGACCAAAGTAGGACTAGCACAGATACGCAGTATTTT. It is translated as CAWIPWDQSRTSTDTQYF.

The V call is TRBV29-1, the J call TRBJ1-4, with D possibly being TRBD1 (6 bases). Germline lookup yields CDR1 SQVTM and CDR2 ANQGSEA. Deletions cut 6 bases from V and 4 bases from J, with 12 bases between. The CDR3 length is 13 residues. The DNA for the CDR3 is TGCAGCGTGTACAGGGCTAATAATGAAAAACTGTTTTTT. This sequence encodes CSVYRANNEKLFF.

This rearrangement joins TRBV4-1 to TRBJ2-6; TRBD2 is a possible D gene (5 bases). Per germline, CDR1 MGHRA and CDR2 YSYEKL. V was pared by 0 bases and J by 4 bases, with 13 bases between. This CDR3 region has 17 residues. In DNA, the CDR3 is TGCGCCAGCAGCCAAGATTTTCGGGGAGCCGGGGCCAACGTCCTGACTTTC. Translated, it gives CASSQDFRGAGANVLTF.

Notes on this clone: Different DNA sequences within this sample yield the same CDR3. V is TRBV5-1 and J is TRBJ2-5; D may be TRBD1 or TRBD2 (5 bases each). Per the germline V gene, CDR1 is SGHRS and CDR2 is YFSETQ. V was shortened by 3 bases and J by 2 bases, with 11 bases between the two germline ends. The CDR3 consists of 14 residues. The CDR3 spells CASSSGTAQETQYF. CDR3 nucleotides: TGCGCCAGCAGCTCCGGGACGGCACAAGAGACCCAGTACTTC.

This rearrangement joins TRBV4-1 to TRBJ1-2; possibly TRBD1 for D (6 bases). The CDR3 contains 14 residues. V lost 0 bases and J lost 4, with 9 bases in between. Germline CDR1 reads MGHRA; CDR2 reads YSYEKL. The CDR3 coding sequence is TGCGCCAGCAGCCAAGAACCGGGGGCCTATGGCTACACCTTC. It yields the protein CASSQEPGAYGYTF.